This record covers a single TCR beta chain. What it recognizes is unknown. The CDR3 loop spans 17 amino acids. Losses at the gene ends were 1 base for V and 4 bases for J; bases not matched to a gene: 9. Germline CDR1 and CDR2: SGHTA and FQGNSA. This sample is drawn from a study of cytomegalovirus exposure and HLA in healthy donors. Study-wide points: An analysis that was carried out later associated 15,000 to 20,000 TCR beta sequences with HLA alleles at 0.05 false discovery rate. Researchers counted approximately 160 TCR beta chains as cytomegalovirus-associated.

PCR involved 60 Vbeta and 13 Jbeta primers. Assay: immunoSEQ multiplex PCR; the TCRdb copy retains only in-frame clones and omits some. The sample shows 100,000 to 150,000 clones, around three quarters of them seen only once. Sequencing input: PBMCs. The receptor was derived from a young man in good health and CMV-seronegative. The gene calls are TRBV7-2 and TRBJ2-5; 10 bases are shared with TRBD2. CDR3 protein: CASSLGGLAGASETQYF. The CDR3 nucleotides are TGTGCCAGCAGCTTAGGGGGGCTAGCGGGAGCATCAGAGACCCAGTACTTC.